Reported below is one TCR beta chain. The antigen remains unidentified. This sample stems from a study of T-cell reconstitution after alpha-beta-depleted transplantation in children. Study-wide points: Once a year had passed after transplant, T-cell counts and diversity came mostly from newly produced T cells. It was surviving recipient T cells and thymic progenitors that gave some patients high TCRbeta diversity at day 60. The study reportedly traced alpha-beta T cells about two months after transplant to several hundred expanded graft clones.

CDR1 and CDR2 (germline): SGHTA, FQGTGA. The CDR3 length is 15 residues. Trimming removed 5 bases at V and 2 bases at J, with 13 bases between. TCRbeta library construction was performed incorporating unique molecular identifiers. MiXCR, run by TCRdb on the PCR reads, gives a single entry per CDR3 protein. The data contain more than 400,000 distinct CDR3 sequences, approximately 42% of them singletons. This receptor was taken from a girl under 10 years old with aplastic anemia, due to receive a stem cell transplant. The chain joins TRBV7-3 to TRBJ2-1, with D perhaps TRBD1 or TRBD2 (5 bases each). The sample in question was PBMCs, obtained before TCRalphabeta/CD19-depleted stem cell transplant. The CDR3 DNA sequence: TGTGCCAGCAGCCCTGGGGACCAGCCCTACAATGAGCAGTTCTTC. This gives the protein CASSPGDQPYNEQFF. The full variable domain, rest sourced from reference TRBV7-3 and TRBJ2-1, is GAGVSQTPSNKVTEKGKYVELRCDPISGHTALYWYRQSLGQGPEFLIYFQGTGAADDSGLPNDRFFAVRPEGSVSTLKIQRTERGDSAVYLCASSPGDQPYNEQFFGPGTRLTVL.